These 10 T cell receptor beta chains share one sample of origin, sequenced in a study of shared clonotypes between healthy human individuals. Assay: immunoSEQ multiplex PCR; the TCRdb copy retains only in-frame clones and omits some. The data contain 980,000 or so clones, more than 75% of them singletons. The sample was memory CD4+ T cells sorted from blood. Indicated subset: CD45RA-negative fraction. The origin of the receptors is a man between 18 and 35 years old in good health.

The chain combines TRBV2 with TRBJ1-2, with D unresolved. V dropped 6 bases and J dropped 1 base, with 9 bases sitting between them. This CDR3 is built from 13 residues. Germline V lookup: CDR1 SNHLY, CDR2 FYNNEI. CDR3 DNA: TGTGCCAGCAGACTTACCCTTAACTATGGCTACACCTTC. It encodes CASRLTLNYGYTF. Full variable domain (missing parts from reference TRBV2 and TRBJ1-2): EPEVTQTPSHQVTQMGQEVILRCVPISNHLYFYWYRQILGQKVEFLVSFYNNEISEKSEIFDDQFSVERPDGSNFTLKIRSTKLEDSAMYFCASRLTLNYGYTFGSGTRLTVV.

Regarding this clone: This sample includes further DNA sequences coding for the same CDR3. This chain connects TRBV5-1 to TRBJ2-3; D may be TRBD1 (6 bases). Trimming removed 3 bases from V and 6 bases from J, with 14 bases in between. Germline loops: CDR1 SGHRS, CDR2 YFSETQ. The CDR3 has 14 residues. The chain's CDR3 is CASSSGQSTDTQYF. In nucleotides, the CDR3 is TGCGCCAGCAGCTCGGGACAATCTACGGATACGCAGTATTTT.

The chain has TRBV9 and TRBJ2-5; the D gene is possibly TRBD2 (6 bases). Germline V gene lookup returns CDR1 SGDLS and CDR2 YYNGEE. The V gene lost 0 bases and the J gene lost 5 bases, with 14 bases spanning the gap. There are 15 residues in the CDR3. The CDR3 loop reads CASSVVGGNMETQYF. The CDR3 coding sequence is TGTGCCAGCAGCGTAGTTGGCGGGAACATGGAGACCCAGTACTTC. Full variable domain (missing parts from reference TRBV9 and TRBJ2-5): DSGVTQTPKHLITATGQRVTLRCSPRSGDLSVYWYQQSLDQGLQFLIQYYNGEERAKGNILERFSAQQFPDLHSELNLSSLELGDSALYFCASSVVGGNMETQYFGPGTRLLVL.

The chain carries TRBV5-8 and TRBJ2-1; 10 positions agree with TRBD2. The V and J ends lost 3 bases and 0 bases, in that order; junction bases with no gene match: 9. Germline CDR1 SGHTS, CDR2 YDEGEE. CDR3 length: 18 amino acids. The DNA of the CDR3 is TGTGCCAGCAGCTCCTCGACTAGCGGGCGAAGCTCCTACAATGAGCAGTTCTTC. Amino acids: CASSSSTSGRSSYNEQFF. The full variable domain, with the rest looked up from reference TRBV5-8 and TRBJ2-1, is EAGVTQSPTHLIKTRGQQATLRCSPISGHTSVYWYQQALGLGLQFLLWYDEGEERNRGNFPPRFSGRQFPNYSSELNVNALELEDSALYLCASSSSTSGRSSYNEQFFGPGTRLTVL.

This clone was recorded at least ten times. The V and J genes are TRBV6-4 and TRBJ2-3; the D is unclear. With 10 bases removed from V and 6 bases from J, the gap between germline ends came to 14 bases. CDR3 length: 12 amino acids. CDR1 and CDR2 from the germline V gene are MRHNA and SNTAGT. The CDR3 DNA sequence: TGTGCCACCTTAATTTCTGGGGATACGCAGTATTTT. This codes for CATLISGDTQYF.

The V and J genes are TRBV4-3 and TRBJ1-6, with D uncertain. Germline loops: CDR1 LGHNA, CDR2 YSLEER. The CDR3 runs to 13 residues. Trimming cost V 0 bases and J 3 bases, with 0 bases left between them. The CDR3 DNA reads TGCGCCAGCAGCCAAGACTATAATTCACCCCTCCACTTT. It translates to CASSQDYNSPLHF.

In this sample, this clone turned up a few times. The genes are TRBV7-2 and TRBJ2-7, with D perhaps TRBD1 (5 bases). Germline V gene data show CDR1 as SGHTA and CDR2 as FQGNSA. Trimming removed 5 bases from V and 5 bases from J, with 10 bases in between. This CDR3 spans 12 amino acids. CDR3 region: CASSTRAHEQYF. The CDR3 nucleotides are TGTGCCAGCAGCACCAGGGCCCACGAGCAGTACTTC.

This chain joins TRBV7-9 and TRBJ2-1; D is possibly TRBD1 (5 bases). Germline V gene lookup returns CDR1 SEHNR and CDR2 FQNEAQ (reference sequence). The V gene lost 1 base and the J gene lost 5 bases, with 9 bases spanning the gap. The length of the CDR3 is 14 residues. CDR3 region: CASSLEGPHNEQFF. The CDR3 DNA is TGTGCCAGCAGCTTAGAGGGGCCACACAATGAGCAGTTCTTC.

The chain employs TRBV5-1 and TRBJ1-2; D gene ambiguous. Germline V lookup: CDR1 SGHRS, CDR2 YFSETQ. This CDR3 spans 14 amino acids. V was shortened by 4 bases and J by 3 bases, with 13 bases between the two germline ends. For the CDR3, the DNA is TGCGCCAGCAGCCCAGACCCTGCCCACTATGGCTACACCTTC. This gives the protein CASSPDPAHYGYTF. Looking up the rest from reference TRBV5-1 and TRBJ1-2 gives the full variable domain: KAGVTQTPRYLIKTRGQQVTLSCSPISGHRSVSWYQQTPGQGLQFLFEYFSETQRNKGNFPGRFSGRQFSNSRSEMNVSTLELGDSALYLCASSPDPAHYGYTFGSGTRLTVV.

The V gene is TRBV7-2, the J gene TRBJ1-6; 8 bases agree with TRBD1. V was pared by 5 bases and J by 7 bases, with 7 bases of the junction left unmatched. Germline CDR1 and CDR2: SGHTA and FQGNSA. CDR3 length: 15 amino acids. The CDR3 DNA reads TGTGCCAGCAGCCAAGCGACAGGGGCCAATTCACCCCTCCACTTT. As protein: CASSQATGANSPLHF.